The rows below give T cell receptor beta chains drawn from one sample of a study of cytomegalovirus exposure and HLA in healthy donors. Profiled with immunoSEQ multiplex PCR; TCRdb holds only in-frame clones, not every one. Altogether some 170,000 clones are present, about 75% being singletons, with the ten largest covering almost 6.5%. Sequenced material: PBMCs. These receptors all stem from a man aged 40-49 years in good health and CMV-seropositive. Both conserved end residues are part of each CDR3. A D gene is named only where the DNA matches it firmly. Not all rows give a size; the values are once, few, many and, for expanded clones, a class.

CDR3nt: TGTGCCAGCCGCCGAGGCCCTAGCAATCAGCCCCAGCATTTT
CDR3aa: CASRRGPSNQPQHF
len: 14
j_gene: TRBJ1-5
d_gene: .
abundance: .
v_gene: TRBV27

CDR3nt: TGTGCCAGCAGTGAATTGGCGGTTGGCGGAAGCACAGATACGCAGTATTTT
CDR3aa: CASSELAVGGSTDTQYF
len: 17
j_gene: TRBJ2-3
d_gene: .
abundance: .
v_gene: TRBV2

CDR3nt: TGTGCCTGGAGTCGAGACGGGAGCAATGAGCAGTTCTTC
CDR3aa: CAWSRDGSNEQFF
len: 13
j_gene: TRBJ2-1
d_gene: .
abundance: .
v_gene: TRBV30

CDR3nt: TGTGCCAGCAGCTCCGGCGGGGGCGGCACCGGGGAGCTGTTTTTT
CDR3aa: CASSSGGGGTGELFF
len: 15
j_gene: TRBJ2-2
d_gene: .
abundance: .
v_gene: TRBV6-1

CDR3nt: TGTGCCAGCAGCAAGGGACTAGCAGAAGGCACAGATACGCAGTATTTT
CDR3aa: CASSKGLAEGTDTQYF
len: 16
j_gene: TRBJ2-3
d_gene: TRBD2
abundance: few
v_gene: TRBV7-6

CDR3nt: TGTGCCAGCAGTTTAGCGCAACTAGCGGGTGGTGAGCAGTTCTTC
CDR3aa: CASSLAQLAGGEQFF
len: 15
j_gene: TRBJ2-1
d_gene: TRBD2
abundance: .
v_gene: TRBV27

CDR3nt: TGCGCCAGCAGCCCTGGAGAGGTAAATTCACCCCTCCACTTT
CDR3aa: CASSPGEVNSPLHF
len: 14
j_gene: TRBJ1-6
d_gene: .
abundance: .
v_gene: TRBV5-1

CDR3nt: TGCGCCAGCAGCTTTTGGTCCAGGTACTATCAGCCCCAGCATTTT
CDR3aa: CASSFWSRYYQPQHF
len: 15
j_gene: TRBJ1-5
d_gene: .
abundance: .
v_gene: TRBV5-1

CDR3nt: TGTGCCAGCAGTATAGGACAGGCCTCCTCGAGTGAGCAGTACTTC
CDR3aa: CASSIGQASSSEQYF
len: 15
j_gene: TRBJ2-5
d_gene: TRBD1
abundance: once
v_gene: TRBV6-6

CDR3nt: TGCGCCAGCAGCCAAGAACCGGCTAGCGGGAACACCGGGGAGCTGTTTTTT
CDR3aa: CASSQEPASGNTGELFF
len: 17
j_gene: TRBJ2-2
d_gene: TRBD2
abundance: .
v_gene: TRBV4-1

CDR3nt: TGTGCCAGCAGGGCAGGGTCCCCGAACACTGAAGCTTTCTTT
CDR3aa: CASRAGSPNTEAFF
len: 14
j_gene: TRBJ1-1
d_gene: .
abundance: .
v_gene: TRBV28

CDR3nt: TGTGCCAGCAGCTTGGGAGGGACAGGGGGGAACAATGAGCAGTTCTTC
CDR3aa: CASSLGGTGGNNEQFF
len: 16
j_gene: TRBJ2-1
d_gene: TRBD1
abundance: few
v_gene: TRBV5-4

CDR3nt: TGTGCCAGCAGTGATAGACAGTTAAGTCGCTCTGGGGCCAACGGCCTGACTTTC
CDR3aa: CASSDRQLSRSGANGLTF
len: 18
j_gene: TRBJ2-6
d_gene: .
abundance: .
v_gene: TRBV2

CDR3nt: TGCAGCGTTGAAGGAGGGGGAACAGATACGCAGTATTTT
CDR3aa: CSVEGGGTDTQYF
len: 13
j_gene: TRBJ2-3
d_gene: .
abundance: .
v_gene: TRBV29-1

CDR3nt: TGTGCCAGCGGGGCAGGGCTACACTCTGGAAACACCATATATTTT
CDR3aa: CASGAGLHSGNTIYF
len: 15
j_gene: TRBJ1-3
d_gene: .
abundance: .
v_gene: TRBV27

CDR3nt: TGTGCCAGCAGCCCGCCTGAGACAGGGACCTACACCTTC
CDR3aa: CASSPPETGTYTF
len: 13
j_gene: TRBJ1-2
d_gene: TRBD1
abundance: .
v_gene: TRBV7-6

CDR3nt: TGCAGCGTTGTATTCAGGACATTGGGGAATGAGCAGTTCTTC
CDR3aa: CSVVFRTLGNEQFF
len: 14
j_gene: TRBJ2-1
d_gene: .
abundance: .
v_gene: TRBV29-1

CDR3nt: TGTGCCAGCAGTTCCAAATTTGGCGGCCAGACTGAAGCTTTCTTT
CDR3aa: CASSSKFGGQTEAFF
len: 15
j_gene: TRBJ1-1
d_gene: .
abundance: .
v_gene: TRBV28

CDR3nt: TGCGCCAGCAGCCCCTCCGGGACAGGTGGATACACTGAAGCTTTCTTT
CDR3aa: CASSPSGTGGYTEAFF
len: 16
j_gene: TRBJ1-1
d_gene: TRBD1
abundance: once
v_gene: TRBV5-1

CDR3nt: TGTGCCAGCAGTCTCGGACTCAGCCCTAATTCACCCCTCCACTTT
CDR3aa: CASSLGLSPNSPLHF
len: 15
j_gene: TRBJ1-6
d_gene: .
abundance: .
v_gene: TRBV28

CDR3nt: TGTGCCAGCTCACCGAGTGCTGGAAACACCATATATTTT
CDR3aa: CASSPSAGNTIYF
len: 13
j_gene: TRBJ1-3
d_gene: .
abundance: .
v_gene: TRBV18

CDR3nt: TGTGCCAGCAGTGAACGTCCTAGCGGGAGGGCGGGTGGAAAAGAGACCCAGTACTTC
CDR3aa: CASSERPSGRAGGKETQYF
len: 19
j_gene: TRBJ2-5
d_gene: TRBD2
abundance: .
v_gene: TRBV6-1

CDR3nt: TGTGCCAGCAGCCAAGGGACAGGGAGTTATGGTGGCTACACCTTC
CDR3aa: CASSQGTGSYGGYTF
len: 15
j_gene: TRBJ1-2
d_gene: TRBD1
abundance: .
v_gene: TRBV7-8

CDR3nt: TGCGCCAGCAGCCAGGGGGACTTTAGAGTCACCGGGGAGCTGTTTTTT
CDR3aa: CASSQGDFRVTGELFF
len: 16
j_gene: TRBJ2-2
d_gene: .
abundance: once
v_gene: TRBV4-1

CDR3nt: TGTGCCGGCAGCTCTCCGGGACTAACCTACGAGCAGTACTTC
CDR3aa: CAGSSPGLTYEQYF
len: 14
j_gene: TRBJ2-7
d_gene: TRBD2
abundance: .
v_gene: TRBV28

CDR3nt: TGCGCCAGCAGCTTGGGTTTGGGACAACTAAATCGGCCCCAGCATTTT
CDR3aa: CASSLGLGQLNRPQHF
len: 16
j_gene: TRBJ1-5
d_gene: .
abundance: .
v_gene: TRBV5-1

CDR3nt: TGCGCCAGCAGTCGAGCAACCTTTCAGGGGGCAAGCGGGGCCCAGTACTTC
CDR3aa: CASSRATFQGASGAQYF
len: 17
j_gene: TRBJ2-5
d_gene: .
abundance: .
v_gene: TRBV23-1

CDR3nt: TGTGCCAGCATGGTTTCGGACACTGAAGCTTTCTTT
CDR3aa: CASMVSDTEAFF
len: 12
j_gene: TRBJ1-1
d_gene: .
abundance: .
v_gene: TRBV6-1

CDR3nt: TGTGCCAGCAGTTTGACAGGGGGCGCGGGCGGGGAGCTGTTTTTT
CDR3aa: CASSLTGGAGGELFF
len: 15
j_gene: TRBJ2-2
d_gene: TRBD1
abundance: few
v_gene: TRBV6-5

CDR3nt: TGTGCCATCAGTGGGGCGCGGGACAGGAGCTATGGCTACACCTTC
CDR3aa: CAISGARDRSYGYTF
len: 15
j_gene: TRBJ1-2
d_gene: TRBD1
abundance: once
v_gene: TRBV10-3